These 24 T cell receptor beta chains originate from one sample sequenced in a study of vaccination and CD4 T cells after COVID-19. TCRdb independently ran MiXCR on the PCR reads; one entry per CDR3 protein. In the table there are 20,000 or so distinct CDR3 sequences, 60% of which are singletons. Sequenced material: CD4+ T cells from blood, taken after SARS-CoV-2 vaccination. The receptors here all came from a human donor who had recovered from COVID-19.

The chain is built from TRBV20-1 and TRBJ2-1; TRBD2 aligns across 11 bases. V lost 6 bases and J lost 7; bases outside the gene matches: 11. The CDR3 loop spans 15 amino acids. Germline V gives CDR1 DFQATT, CDR2 SNEGSKA (reference sequence). The CDR3 protein is CSAYPTSGTSNEQFF. CDR3 coding DNA: TGCAGTGCCTACCCGACTAGCGGGACTTCAAATGAGCAGTTCTTC.

This clonotype was picked up one time. The rearrangement uses TRBV19 and TRBJ2-7; TRBD2 agrees at 12 bases. This CDR3 contains 17 residues. J gave up 1 base and V 4 bases, and 8 bases lay outside the gene matches. The germline gives CDR1 LNHDA, CDR2 SQIVND (reference sequence). CDR3 amino acids: CASSNGLAGIESYEQYF. CDR3 sequence (DNA): TGTGCCAGTAGTAACGGACTAGCGGGAATTGAATCCTACGAGCAGTACTTC.

This clonotype has more than one count but fewer than ten. The rearrangement links TRBV2 to TRBJ2-5; D unclear. The V end was cut by 6 bases, the J end by 5 bases, with 4 bases between. In germline, CDR1 is SNHLY, CDR2 FYNNEI. The CDR3 is 10 residues long. CDR3 nucleotide sequence: TGTGCCAGCAGGCGGGAGACCCAGTACTTC. It codes for CASRRETQYF.

The chain carries TRBV7-9 and TRBJ2-1, with D possibly matching TRBD1 (6 bases). Per germline, CDR1 SEHNR and CDR2 FQNEAQ (reference sequence). CDR3 length: 17 residues. Trimming left V 0 bases short and J 5 bases short, with 17 bases between. The CDR3 nucleotides read TGTGCCAGCAGCTTAGCCAACAGGGTACAACACGACAATGAGCAGTTCTTC. Translation gives CASSLANRVQHDNEQFF.

The chain couples TRBV10-3 to TRBJ2-3, with D unresolved. With 1 base removed from V and 3 bases from J, the gap between germline ends came to 8 bases. The CDR3 runs 14 residues. CDR1 ENHRY and CDR2 SYGVKD come from the germline V gene. In DNA, the CDR3 is TGTGCCATCAGTGAGTTTGTGGGAACAGATACGCAGTATTTT. This translates into CAISEFVGTDTQYF.

A few counts support this clonotype. The J gene is TRBJ1-1, the V gene TRBV7-6, with 7 bases fitting TRBD1. The CDR3 is made up of 14 amino acids. Losses at the gene ends were 5 bases for V and 11 bases for J; bases not matched to a gene: 14. Germline CDR1 reads SGHVS; CDR2 reads FNYEAQ. The CDR3: CASSPSGTAADAFF. The CDR3 DNA follows: TGTGCCAGCAGCCCTAGTGGGACAGCGGCGGACGCTTTCTTT.

The V and J genes are TRBV2 and TRBJ1-1; TRBD1 agrees at 8 bases. In germline, CDR1 is SNHLY, CDR2 FYNNEI. The CDR3 has 13 amino acids. J lost 3 bases, V lost 6 bases, and 3 bases had no gene match. The CDR3 sequence is CASRQGGYTEAFF. CDR3 bases: TGTGCCAGCAGACAGGGGGGTTACACTGAAGCTTTCTTT.

This chain joins TRBV19 and TRBJ2-5, with D unclear. CDR3 length: 13 amino acids. Trimming stripped 3 bases from V and 5 bases from J, with 10 bases between. CDR1 is LNHDA and CDR2 is SQIVND in the germline V gene (reference sequence). This chain's CDR3 is CASSMEYTETQYF. Here the CDR3 DNA reads TGTGCCAGTAGTATGGAGTACACCGAGACCCAGTACTTC.

This clonotype has only a few counts. As DNA, the CDR3 is TGTGCCAGCAGTCCATCAGGGGAGTATTACGACTATGGCTACACCTTC. Its protein is CASSPSGEYYDYGYTF. The chain couples TRBV27 to TRBJ1-2; a weak D match, TRBD1 (6 bases). The V gene's germline CDR1 is MNHEY and CDR2 SMNVEV (reference sequence). The CDR3 covers 16 residues. Between the trimmed V and J ends, which lost 5 bases and 3 bases, there was a span of 19 bases.

This clonotype occurred a few times. The V call is TRBV12-3 or TRBV12-4, the J call TRBJ2-5, with unresolved D. V lost 3 bases, J lost 4 bases, and 9 bases lay in between. The CDR3 covers 13 residues. The CDR3 region has the DNA TGTGCCAGCAGTTTTGGAATTGGAGAGACCCAGTACTTC. The encoded protein is CASSFGIGETQYF.

This chain connects TRBV6-1 to TRBJ2-3, with 7 positions matching TRBD2. CDR3 size: 16 residues. CDR1 is MNHNS and CDR2 is SASEGT in the germline V gene. Unmatched junction bases numbered 7, after V lost 4 bases and J lost 0 bases. The CDR3 nucleotides are TGTGCCAGCAGTGCCAAGCGGGGTTCTAGCACAGATACGCAGTATTTT. Translated: CASSAKRGSSTDTQYF.

The V and J genes are TRBV6-5 and TRBJ1-4, with D unresolved. The V and J ends lost 2 bases and 5 bases respectively, with 12 bases between them. The CDR3 covers 15 residues. Per germline, CDR1 MNHEY and CDR2 SVGAGI. The CDR3 DNA follows: TGTGCCAGCAGTTACCGGGCAGCAGTCAATGAAAAACTGTTTTTT. Translated: CASSYRAAVNEKLFF.

V usage is TRBV18 and J usage is TRBJ2-7; 7 bases map to TRBD2. J gave up 3 bases and V 2 bases, and 7 bases lay outside the gene matches. CDR3 length: 15 residues. From germline, CDR1 is KGHSH and CDR2 LQKENI. The CDR3 protein is CASSPTGGGDYEQYF. CDR3 DNA: TGTGCCAGCTCACCAACGGGGGGAGGGGACTACGAGCAGTACTTC. The full variable domain, completed using reference TRBV18 and TRBJ2-7, is NAGVMQNPRHLVRRRGQEARLRCSPMKGHSHVYWYRQLPEEGLKFMVYLQKENIIDESGMPKERFSAEFPKEGPSILRIQQVVRGDSAAYFCASSPTGGGDYEQYFGPGTRLTVT.

The chain carries TRBV20-1 and TRBJ2-1; no clear D. The J call may be mistaken, given a closer DNA end match to TRBJ2-7. The germline gives CDR1 DFQATT, CDR2 SNEGSKA (reference sequence). This CDR3 spans 15 amino acids. CDR3 nucleotides: TGCAGTGCTAGATTCCCTGGACCACAATGGAAGGGGCAGTACTTC. Protein sequence: CSARFPGPQWKGQYF.

The CDR3 sequence: CASSLARPETQYF. The CDR3, as DNA: TGTGCCAGCAGCTTAGCGCGGCCAGAGACCCAGTACTTC. The chain recombines TRBV7-9 with TRBJ2-5; the D is unclear. The CDR3 has 13 residues. Germline CDR1 is SEHNR and CDR2 is FQNEAQ (reference sequence). The germline V and J ends were trimmed by 0 bases and 4 bases, with 6 bases remaining between them.

The CDR3 reads CSVRGGYGYTF. The CDR3 DNA sequence: TGCAGTGTTCGGGGGGGCTATGGCTACACCTTC. V usage is TRBV20-1 and J usage is TRBJ1-2; weak D call: TRBD1 (5 bases). The V end lost 7 bases, the J end lost 4 bases, and 10 bases lay between the germline ends. Per germline, CDR1 DFQATT and CDR2 SNEGSKA (reference sequence). This CDR3 contains 11 residues.

This clonotype was found a few times. The chain recombines TRBV5-6 with TRBJ2-3, with TRBD2 as a possible D gene (5 bases). The V gene lost 0 bases and the J gene lost 3 bases, with 5 bases spanning the gap. Germline CDR1 SGHDT, CDR2 YYEEEE. This CDR3 region has 13 residues. The CDR3 loop is CASSLAGTDTQYF. The DNA of the CDR3 is TGTGCCAGCAGCTTGGCGGGGACAGATACGCAGTATTTT.

This clonotype was detected only once. The chain employs TRBV5-4 and TRBJ2-3, with 10 positions matching TRBD2. The V and J ends lost 2 bases and 0 bases, in that order; junction bases with no gene match: 3. The CDR3 has 16 amino acids. Germline values: CDR1 SGHNT, CDR2 YYREEE (reference sequence). In nucleotides, the CDR3 is TGTGCCAGCAGCTTCGGACTAGCGGTTAGCACAGATACGCAGTATTTT. Residues: CASSFGLAVSTDTQYF.

The chain is built from TRBV24-1 and TRBJ1-2; tentatively, D is TRBD1 (5 bases). Germline loops: CDR1 KGHDR, CDR2 SFDVKD. The CDR3 is 13 residues long. Trimming left V 2 bases short and J 7 bases short, with 10 bases between. DNA of the CDR3: TGTGCCACCAGTGATTGGACGAGGGGTGGCTACACCTTC. Residues: CATSDWTRGGYTF.

The CDR3 DNA sequence: TGTGCCAGCAGCGCAAACGACAGAAATTCACCCCTCCACTTT. It yields the protein CASSANDRNSPLHF. The chain combines TRBV5-4 with TRBJ1-6; a possible D gene is TRBD1 (5 bases). The V and J ends lost 4 bases and 7 bases respectively, with 12 bases between them. Per germline, CDR1 SGHNT and CDR2 YYREEE (reference sequence). The CDR3 spans 14 residues.

V is TRBV27 and J is TRBJ2-5; TRBD1 matches at 9 bases. The CDR3 consists of 15 residues. The germline V gene encodes CDR1 MNHEY and CDR2 SMNVEV (reference sequence). The trim removed 5 bases at V and 5 bases at J, leaving 9 bases unmatched. The CDR3 loop is CASSVPGQGSETQYF. The CDR3 bases are TGTGCCAGCAGTGTCCCGGGACAGGGTTCGGAGACCCAGTACTTC.

This clonotype was found a few times. J is TRBJ1-5 and V is TRBV28; TRBD1 might be the D (5 bases). This CDR3 spans 16 amino acids. The V gene lost 0 bases and the J gene lost 2 bases, with 11 bases spanning the gap. The V gene's germline CDR1 is MDHEN and CDR2 SYDVKM. The chain's CDR3 is CASSLWGRIGNQPQHF. In DNA, the CDR3 is TGTGCCAGCAGTTTATGGGGACGGATCGGCAATCAGCCCCAGCATTTT.

Only a few counts were recorded for this clonotype. The chain joins TRBV25-1 to TRBJ2-3; D unclear. CDR1 and CDR2 from the germline V gene are MGHDK and SYGVNS. The CDR3 runs to 12 residues. Trimming shortened V by 6 bases and J by 0 bases, and 4 bases separated the two germline ends. CDR3 region: CASRSSTDTQYF. Here the CDR3 DNA reads TGTGCCAGCAGGTCTAGCACAGATACGCAGTATTTT.

This clonotype has only a few counts. The chain has TRBV20-1 and TRBJ2-6, with TRBD1 as a possible D gene (6 bases). The CDR3 extends over 15 amino acids. Germline lookup yields CDR1 DFQATT and CDR2 SNEGSKA (reference sequence). The V end was cut by 3 bases, the J end by 4 bases, with 13 bases between. The CDR3 region has the DNA TGCAGTGCTAGTTTGGGGGCGTCCGGGGCCAACGTCCTGACTTTC. Translating gives CSASLGASGANVLTF.